This T cell receptor (beta chain) was profiled in a study of post-analysis software for immune sequencing data. About the study: Recorded disease courses covered relapsing-remitting, secondary progressive and progressive-relapsing multiple sclerosis. Some patients had no subtype annotation. General observations from the study: Significantly decreased normalized Chao1 diversity was recorded for multiple sclerosis patients relative to controls. Relative to controls, patients had a handful of TRBV segments at higher frequency, with TRBV5-6, TRBV5-1 and TRBV20-1 among these. Samples made in the same batch grouped tightly together by F measure.

V was clipped by 4 bases and J by 0 bases; unmatched bases: 2. The CDR3 loop spans 14 amino acids. cDNA libraries of TCR beta carried unique molecular identifiers. TCRdb called the PCR reads again in MiXCR, with one record for every CDR3 protein. The data contain roughly 580,000 distinct CDR3 sequences, around 40% of them singletons. Of note for this clonotype: Its antigen is currently unknown.

The source is a girl between 5 and 17 years old with multiple sclerosis. Sequenced sample: blood. J is TRBJ2-7 and V is TRBV12-3 or TRBV12-4; TRBD1 matches at 8 bases. The CDR3 loop is CASSSRGLSYEQYF. DNA for the CDR3: TGTGCCAGCAGTTCCAGGGGGCTCTCCTACGAGCAGTACTTC.